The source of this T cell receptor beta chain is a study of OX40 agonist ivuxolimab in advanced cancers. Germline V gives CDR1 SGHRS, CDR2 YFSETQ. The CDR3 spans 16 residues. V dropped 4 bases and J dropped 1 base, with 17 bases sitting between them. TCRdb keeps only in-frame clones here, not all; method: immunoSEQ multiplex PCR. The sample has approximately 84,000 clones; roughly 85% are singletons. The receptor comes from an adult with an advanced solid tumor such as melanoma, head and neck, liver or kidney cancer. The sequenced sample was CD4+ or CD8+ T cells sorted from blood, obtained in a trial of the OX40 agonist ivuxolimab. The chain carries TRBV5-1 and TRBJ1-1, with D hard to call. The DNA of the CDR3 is TGCGCCAGCAGCGGCGTCTCAGGACGCCCGAACACTGAAGCTTTCTTT. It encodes CASSGVSGRPNTEAFF.